This is a list of T cell receptor beta chains from one sample in a study of blood T cell repertoires in COVID-19. Profiled with immunoSEQ multiplex PCR; TCRdb holds only in-frame clones, not every one. The sample lists some 190,000 clones, about 86% occurring once. The sequenced sample consisted of peripheral blood. The receptors here all came from a man in his late teens or twenties with active or convalescent COVID-19. The CDR3 runs from the conserved cysteine through the conserved F or W. A D gene is named only where the DNA matches it firmly. Size is omitted from some rows. Given values are once, few, many or a class for expanded clones.

TRBD1	TRBV2	NA	TRBJ1-2	CASSLQGAIDGYTF	TGTGCCAGCAGCCTACAGGGGGCGATCGATGGCTACACCTTC
TRBD1	TRBV28	NA	TRBJ1-5	CASRQQGLSNQPQHF	TGTGCCAGCCGACAACAGGGGCTGAGCAATCAGCCCCAGCATTTT
TRBD2	TRBV10-1	NA	TRBJ2-5	CASSVAGKETQYF	TGCGCCAGCAGTGTAGCGGGAAAAGAGACCCAGTACTTC
NA	TRBV7-8	NA	TRBJ2-2	CASSFRAGGGTGELFF	TGTGCCAGCAGCTTCCGCGCCGGGGGAGGCACCGGGGAGCTGTTTTTT
TRBD2	TRBV6-5	NA	TRBJ2-2	CASPSGTGELFF	TGTGCCAGCCCTAGCGGCACCGGGGAGCTGTTTTTT
NA	TRBV28	NA	TRBJ1-1	CASSLSVNTEAFF	TGTGCCAGCAGTTTGTCAGTGAACACTGAAGCTTTCTTT
NA	TRBV19	NA	TRBJ2-7	CAASRSGTYEQYF	TGTGCCGCCAGTCGTTCCGGGACCTACGAGCAGTACTTC
NA	TRBV4-3	NA	TRBJ2-2	CASSQEPLPGRYTGELFF	TGCGCCAGCAGCCAGGAACCCCTTCCCGGGAGATACACCGGGGAGCTGTTTTTT
TRBD2	TRBV4-2	NA	TRBJ2-3	CASSQEGGRVVDTQYF	TGTGCCAGCAGCCAAGAGGGTGGGAGGGTCGTAGATACGCAGTATTTT
NA	TRBV10-3	NA	TRBJ1-6	CAISPRRDSPLHF	TGTGCCATCAGTCCACGCCGGGATTCACCCCTCCACTTT
NA	TRBV6-2/TRBV6-3	NA	TRBJ2-2	CASSHIAGQGTGELFF	TGTGCCAGCAGCCACATAGCGGGACAGGGCACCGGGGAGCTGTTTTTT
NA	TRBV7-9	NA	TRBJ1-6	CASSLAGSTLHF	TGTGCCAGCAGCTTAGCTGGGAGCACCCTCCACTTT
TRBD2	TRBV6-5	NA	TRBJ2-3	CASSPSSGSTDTQYF	TGTGCCAGCAGTCCCTCTAGCGGAAGCACAGATACGCAGTATTTT
TRBD1	TRBV7-6	NA	TRBJ2-3	CASSLDFWTGTDTQYF	TGTGCCAGCAGCTTAGATTTCTGGACAGGAACAGATACGCAGTATTTT
TRBD1	TRBV19	NA	TRBJ2-7	CASSIYAGGSYEQYF	TGTGCCAGTAGTATTTACGCAGGGGGATCCTACGAGCAGTACTTC
NA	TRBV10-2	NA	TRBJ1-5	CASSVTGSNQPQHF	TGCGCCAGCAGTGTCACCGGGAGCAATCAGCCCCAGCATTTT
TRBD1	TRBV7-2	NA	TRBJ2-7	CASSYSGTAYEQYF	TGTGCCAGCAGCTACTCAGGGACAGCCTACGAGCAGTACTTC
NA	TRBV5-1	NA	TRBJ1-2	CASSLAGPYRGGYTF	TGCGCCAGCAGCTTGGCAGGGCCCTATCGAGGTGGCTACACCTTC
TRBD1	TRBV28	NA	TRBJ1-5	CASRGDSYSNQPQHF	TGTGCCAGCAGGGGGGACAGTTATAGCAATCAGCCCCAGCATTTT
TRBD1	TRBV7-2	NA	TRBJ1-1	CASSYGTGAEAFF	TGTGCCAGCAGCTACGGGACAGGGGCTGAAGCTTTCTTT
NA	TRBV28	few	TRBJ1-1	CASSPGTMNTEAFF	TGTGCCAGCAGTCCGGGTACTATGAACACTGAAGCTTTCTTT
NA	TRBV19	NA	TRBJ1-1	CASKATGGRVNTEAFF	TGTGCCAGTAAAGCGACGGGGGGCCGGGTGAACACTGAAGCTTTCTTT
NA	TRBV30	NA	TRBJ1-1	CAWSPHLVGPNPSAFF	TGTGCCTGGAGTCCGCACCTTGTGGGCCCCAATCCTAGCGCTTTCTTT
TRBD1	TRBV5-1	NA	TRBJ2-3	CASGIGTDTDTQYF	TGCGCCAGCGGGATCGGGACAGACACAGATACGCAGTATTTT
TRBD1	TRBV6-4	few	TRBJ1-2	CASSERGTGSHGYTF	TGTGCCAGCAGTGAAAGGGGGACAGGGTCCCATGGCTACACCTTC
NA	TRBV19	NA	TRBJ2-3	CASSMGSGPDTQYF	TGTGCCAGTAGTATGGGTAGCGGACCAGATACGCAGTATTTT
NA	TRBV11-3	NA	TRBJ2-1	CASSPGWDFYNEQFF	TGTGCCAGCAGCCCAGGGTGGGACTTCTACAATGAGCAGTTCTTC
TRBD1	TRBV9	NA	TRBJ2-7	CASSAGQSVGYEQYF	TGTGCCAGCAGCGCGGGACAGTCGGTGGGCTACGAGCAGTACTTC
NA	TRBV5-4	NA	TRBJ1-1	CASSLQGLVEAFF	TGTGCCAGCAGCTTGCAGGGCTTAGTAGAAGCTTTCTTT
NA	TRBV7-7	NA	TRBJ2-2	CASSAGLTGELFF	TGTGCCAGCAGCGCGGGTCTTACCGGGGAGCTGTTTTTT
NA	TRBV27	once	TRBJ2-2	CASRRGTLGGELFF	TGTGCCAGCAGACGCGGGACGTTGGGCGGGGAGCTGTTTTTT
NA	TRBV27	NA	TRBJ2-3	CASSSESTDTQYF	TGTGCCAGCAGTTCGGAGAGCACAGATACGCAGTATTTT
TRBD2	TRBV3-1/TRBV3-2	NA	TRBJ2-5	CASSQDPGLAEIQETQYF	TGTGCCAGCAGCCAAGATCCAGGACTAGCAGAAATCCAAGAGACCCAGTACTTC
NA	TRBV28	NA	TRBJ1-1	CASSLGSIGTEAFF	TGTGCCAGCAGCCTCGGGTCTATAGGCACTGAAGCTTTCTTT
TRBD1	TRBV27	NA	TRBJ1-5	CASSLYAGGGFNQPQHF	TGTGCCAGCAGTTTATATGCAGGGGGCGGCTTCAATCAGCCCCAGCATTTT
NA	TRBV6-4	once	TRBJ1-1	CASSETGFTEAFF	TGTGCCAGCAGTGAGACCGGGTTCACTGAAGCTTTCTTT
TRBD2	TRBV7-9	NA	TRBJ2-1	CASFSWEGPGDEQFF	TGTGCCAGCTTCTCGTGGGAGGGCCCTGGGGATGAGCAGTTCTTC